These 25 T cell receptor beta chains were sequenced from one sample in a study of shared clonotypes between healthy human individuals. Sequencing was performed with immunoSEQ multiplex PCR; in TCRdb, only in-frame clones are kept and a portion is missing. The table has around 980,000 clones, 75% to 80% seen once. Material for sequencing was memory CD4+ T cells from PBMCs. Regarding subset: CD45RA-negative fraction. The origin of the receptors is a man in his late teens or twenties in good health. Some clones in this sample may be carry-over from other donors' samples.

The gene calls are TRBV7-8 and TRBJ1-4, with D tentatively TRBD1 (6 bases). The CDR3 is 15 amino acids. V lost 0 bases and J lost 3, with 8 bases in between. Germline CDR1 SGHVS, CDR2 FQNEAQ. CDR3 bases: TGTGCCAGCAGCTTAGCTCAGGGGTCTAATGAAAAACTGTTTTTT. Amino acids: CASSLAQGSNEKLFF.

The chain combines TRBV11-2 with TRBJ2-7; D uncertain. Germline V gives CDR1 SGHAT, CDR2 FQNNGV. The CDR3 spans 14 residues. The V end was cut by 6 bases, the J end by 2 bases, with 14 bases between. CDR3 sequence: CASRLTTGTYEQYF. In nucleotides, the CDR3 is TGTGCCAGCAGACTTACGACTGGGACCTACGAGCAGTACTTC.

The chain combines TRBV5-1 with TRBJ1-4; 8 bases are a match to TRBD1. Germline V gene sequence: CDR1 SGHRS, CDR2 YFSETQ. The CDR3 consists of 19 residues. The ends lost 0 bases at V and 8 bases at J; junction bases unmatched: 18. The CDR3 here is CASSLAGLTGESLREKLFF. CDR3 bases: TGCGCCAGCAGCTTGGCGGGCTTGACAGGGGAGTCGCTTAGGGAAAAACTGTTTTTT.

This clone has only a few counts. J is TRBJ2-7 and V is TRBV4-1, with 7 bases aligning to TRBD1. Germline V gene lookup returns CDR1 MGHRA and CDR2 YSYEKL. CDR3 length: 15 residues. V was pared by 3 bases and J by 1 base, with 6 bases of the junction left unmatched. The CDR3 spells CASSQLNRGSYEQYF. DNA for the CDR3: TGCGCCAGCAGCCAGTTGAACAGGGGATCCTACGAGCAGTACTTC.

The chain uses TRBV18 and TRBJ2-1; D is possibly TRBD1 (5 bases). The CDR3 loop spans 14 amino acids. V was pared by 6 bases and J by 3 bases, with 12 bases between. CDR1 is KGHSH, CDR2 LQKENI, per germline. In DNA form, the CDR3 reads TGTGCCAGCTCTCTGGACACTTACTACAATGAGCAGTTCTTC. Translating gives CASSLDTYYNEQFF.

The chain employs TRBV9 and TRBJ2-2; 8 bases match TRBD2. Germline CDR1 and CDR2: SGDLS and YYNGEE. This CDR3 is 17 amino acids long. V was pared by 0 bases and J by 0 bases, with 4 bases of the junction left unmatched. The CDR3 DNA is TGTGCCAGCAGCGTAGCCCTAGCGGGTTCGAACACCGGGGAGCTGTTTTTT. Protein sequence: CASSVALAGSNTGELFF.

V gene TRBV6-1 combines with J gene TRBJ2-7; 7 bases agree with TRBD2. The V gene end was trimmed by 4 bases and the J gene end by 4 bases; junction bases not matched to a gene: 10. This CDR3 contains 15 residues. From germline, CDR1 is MNHNS and CDR2 SASEGT. CDR3 sequence: CASSAAGSPIYEQYF. CDR3 nucleotides: TGTGCCAGCAGTGCAGCGGGGAGCCCAATTTACGAGCAGTACTTC.

The chain is built from TRBV7-8 and TRBJ1-2; D not resolved. Trimming cost V 5 bases and J 1 base, with 17 bases left between them. This CDR3 spans 16 amino acids. Germline V gives CDR1 SGHVS, CDR2 FQNEAQ. CDR3 DNA: TGTGCCAGCAGCCCCCCGGTCCGGGAGAATAACTATGGCTACACCTTC. This sequence encodes CASSPPVRENNYGYTF.

This chain connects TRBV11-2 to TRBJ2-1; the D call may be TRBD1 or TRBD2 (7 bases each). The germline gives CDR1 SGHAT, CDR2 FQNNGV. CDR3 length equals 15 residues. V was cut by 1 base and J by 4 bases, with 11 bases left in between. CDR3 DNA: TGTGCCAGCAGCTTAGCCCAGGGGGGGTACAATGAGCAGTTCTTC. This encodes CASSLAQGGYNEQFF.

The chain joins TRBV10-3 to TRBJ1-2; D uncertain. V was clipped by 6 bases and J by 3 bases, with 17 bases between them. This CDR3 region has 15 residues. In germline, CDR1 is ENHRY, CDR2 SYGVKD. This CDR3 is CAISPTSIRDYGYTF. The CDR3 nucleotides read TGTGCCATCAGCCCCACGTCCATCCGGGACTATGGCTACACCTTC.

The rearrangement joins TRBV6-1 to TRBJ2-3; 8 positions agree with TRBD2. CDR1 and CDR2 (germline): MNHNS, SASEGT. This CDR3 has 14 amino acids. With 9 bases clipped from V and 6 bases from J, the junction kept 11 bases outside the gene matches. The CDR3 nucleotides read TGTGCCAGTACAATAGCGGGAATTACTGATACGCAGTATTTT. It translates to CASTIAGITDTQYF.

In this sample, this clone turned up a few times. The chain joins TRBV9 to TRBJ2-7, with D maybe TRBD2 (5 bases). The germline V and J ends were trimmed by 4 bases and 3 bases, with 14 bases remaining between them. This CDR3 is built from 14 residues. Germline CDR1 SGDLS, CDR2 YYNGEE. The CDR3, as DNA: TGTGCCAGCAGCCTCGGGGATCGGCACTACGAGCAGTACTTC. Its protein product is CASSLGDRHYEQYF.

This chain uses TRBV28 with TRBJ1-2, with 7 nucleotides matching TRBD1. CDR3 length equals 16 residues. Germline lookup yields CDR1 MDHEN and CDR2 SYDVKM. With V trimmed by 3 bases and J by 0 bases, 7 bases remained unmatched. CDR3 protein: CASSFQGGLANYGYTF. DNA for the CDR3: TGTGCCAGCAGTTTTCAAGGGGGCCTAGCTAACTATGGCTACACCTTC.

This chain connects TRBV30 to TRBJ2-1; 14 bases are shared with TRBD2. J gave up 5 bases and V 2 bases, and 5 bases lay outside the gene matches. The germline CDR1 and CDR2 sequences are GTSNPN and SVGIG (reference sequence). CDR3 length: 16 residues. In DNA, the CDR3 is TGTGCCTGGAGTCTAGCGACTAGCGGGAGGGACAATGAGCAGTTCTTC. Its translation: CAWSLATSGRDNEQFF.

The chain links TRBV11-3 to TRBJ2-3; D unresolved. The CDR3 length is 14 residues. Germline values: CDR1 SGHNT, CDR2 YENEEA. V was pared by 5 bases and J by 2 bases, with 11 bases between. CDR3 DNA sequence: TGTGCCAGCAGCCCCAGCCGCTACACAGATACGCAGTATTTT. Translation gives CASSPSRYTDTQYF. The full variable domain, completed using reference TRBV11-3 and TRBJ2-3, is EAGVVQSPRYKIIEKKQPVAFWCNPISGHNTLYWYLQNLGQGPELLIRYENEEAVDDSQLPKDRFSAERLKGVDSTLKIQPAELGDSAVYLCASSPSRYTDTQYFGPGTRLTVL.

This clone was seen once. The chain recombines TRBV6-5 with TRBJ2-7; 12 nucleotides agree with TRBD2. This CDR3 comprises 16 residues. CDR1 is MNHEY and CDR2 is SVGAGI in the germline V gene. V shed 3 bases and J 5 bases; nucleotides not matched to a gene: 8. CDR3 DNA sequence: TGTGCCAGCAGTTATATGCTAGCGGGAGGGGTCAACGAGCAGTACTTC. As protein: CASSYMLAGGVNEQYF.

The V gene is TRBV19, the J gene TRBJ2-5; the match to TRBD2 covers 13 bases. V lost 8 bases and J lost 7; bases outside the gene matches: 1. There are 12 residues in the CDR3. Germline-derived CDR1 and CDR2 are LNHDA and SQIVND (reference sequence). The chain's CDR3 is CASGTSGTTQYF. Written as DNA, the CDR3 is TGTGCCAGTGGGACTAGCGGGACGACCCAGTACTTC. The full variable domain, its missing parts supplied by reference TRBV19 and TRBJ2-5, is DGGITQSPKYLFRKEGQNVTLSCEQNLNHDAMYWYRQDPGQGLRLIYYSQIVNDFQKGDIAEGYSVSREKKESFPLTVTSAQKNPTAFYLCASGTSGTTQYFGPGTRLLVL.

Points on this clone: The same CDR3 also results from other DNA sequences found in this sample. The V gene is TRBV7-9, the J gene TRBJ2-1; possible D gene TRBD2, 6 bases. V was shortened by 2 bases and J by 0 bases, with 8 bases between the two germline ends. This CDR3 region has 15 residues. Per the germline V gene, CDR1 is SEHNR and CDR2 is FQNEAQ (reference sequence). As DNA, the CDR3 is TGTGCCAGCAGCTTATCCGGGAGCTCCTACAATGAGCAGTTCTTC. Protein product: CASSLSGSSYNEQFF. The full variable domain, its missing parts supplied by reference TRBV7-9 and TRBJ2-1, is DTGVSQNPRHKITKRGQNVTFRCDPISEHNRLYWYRQTLGQGPEFLTYFQNEAQLEKSRLLSDRFSAERPKGSFSTLEIQRTEQGDSAMYLCASSLSGSSYNEQFFGPGTRLTVL.

A word on this clone: At one end, the junction sequence differs from germline, possibly due to a read error. In the same sample, other DNA sequences code for this CDR3. CDR3 region: CAWSVRGRYISGNTIYF. CDR3 DNA: TGTGCCTGGAGTGTTAGGGGTCGGTATATCTCTGGAAACACCATATACTTT. The chain is built from TRBV30 and TRBJ1-3; D is perhaps TRBD1 (5 bases). The CDR3 contains 17 residues. The germline V gene has CDR1 GTSNPN and CDR2 SVGIG (reference sequence).

The chain recombines TRBV19 with TRBJ2-7; a possible D gene is TRBD2 (6 bases). The CDR3 runs 16 residues. V was shortened by 2 bases and J by 1 base, with 15 bases between the two germline ends. Germline V lookup: CDR1 LNHDA, CDR2 SQIVND (reference sequence). CDR3 protein: CASSIRHWGESYEQYF. As DNA, the CDR3 is TGTGCCAGTAGTATACGACACTGGGGGGAGTCCTACGAGCAGTACTTC. Full variable domain (outside the CDR3, taken from reference TRBV19 and TRBJ2-7): DGGITQSPKYLFRKEGQNVTLSCEQNLNHDAMYWYRQDPGQGLRLIYYSQIVNDFQKGDIAEGYSVSREKKESFPLTVTSAQKNPTAFYLCASSIRHWGESYEQYFGPGTRLTVT.

V is TRBV7-8 and J is TRBJ2-5; a weak D match, TRBD2 (6 bases). CDR3 length: 12 residues. Trimming stripped 9 bases from V and 4 bases from J, with 12 bases between. Germline CDR1 SGHVS, CDR2 FQNEAQ. The CDR3 here is CASSGVRETQYF. Written as DNA, the CDR3 is TGTGCCAGTTCGGGAGTTCGAGAGACCCAGTACTTC.

This chain uses TRBV9 with TRBJ1-3; D not resolved. Trimming took 3 bases from V and 6 from J, leaving 13 bases between them. The CDR3 is made up of 14 amino acids. Per germline, CDR1 SGDLS and CDR2 YYNGEE. CDR3 sequence (DNA): TGTGCCAGCAGCGGCCCCCCCTTGGAAAACACCATATATTTT. This translates into CASSGPPLENTIYF.

V and J are TRBV10-3 and TRBJ2-7, with 11 bases fitting TRBD1. Germline CDR1 is ENHRY and CDR2 is SYGVKD. This CDR3 comprises 13 residues. The V segment lost 6 bases and the J segment 7 bases; nucleotides outside the gene matches: 5. CDR3 sequence reads: CAISGQGAGEQYF. CDR3 nucleotides: TGTGCCATCAGCGGACAGGGGGCAGGGGAGCAGTACTTC.

The V and J genes are TRBV7-3 and TRBJ1-1; 7 positions match TRBD1. Unmatched junction bases numbered 8, after V lost 4 bases and J lost 6 bases. The CDR3 length is 14 residues. The germline CDR1 and CDR2 sequences are SGHTA and FQGTGA. The chain's CDR3 is CASSSDRASAEAFF. DNA for the CDR3: TGTGCCAGCAGCTCCGACAGGGCGTCCGCTGAAGCTTTCTTT.

This clone was detected once. The J gene is TRBJ2-7, the V gene TRBV23-1; D is undetermined. TRBV23-1 is placed among ORFs of uncertain function. This CDR3 is built from 15 residues. V lost 1 base and J 1 base, leaving 11 bases between the germline ends. CDR3 DNA sequence: TGCGCCAGCAGTCAATGTGGTCAGGCATCCTACGAGCAGTACTTC. This encodes CASSQCGQASYEQYF.